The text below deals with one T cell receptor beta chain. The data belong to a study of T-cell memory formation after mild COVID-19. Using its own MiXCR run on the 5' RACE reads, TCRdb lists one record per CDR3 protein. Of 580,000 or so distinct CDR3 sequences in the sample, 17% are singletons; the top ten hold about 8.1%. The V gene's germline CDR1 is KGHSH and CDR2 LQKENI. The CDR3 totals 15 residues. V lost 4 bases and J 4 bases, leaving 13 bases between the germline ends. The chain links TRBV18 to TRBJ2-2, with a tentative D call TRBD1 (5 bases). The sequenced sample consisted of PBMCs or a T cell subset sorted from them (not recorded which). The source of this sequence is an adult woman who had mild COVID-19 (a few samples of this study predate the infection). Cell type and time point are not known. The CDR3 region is CASSHQQDSTGELFF. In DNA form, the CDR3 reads TGTGCCAGCTCACATCAACAGGATTCCACCGGGGAGCTGTTTTTT.